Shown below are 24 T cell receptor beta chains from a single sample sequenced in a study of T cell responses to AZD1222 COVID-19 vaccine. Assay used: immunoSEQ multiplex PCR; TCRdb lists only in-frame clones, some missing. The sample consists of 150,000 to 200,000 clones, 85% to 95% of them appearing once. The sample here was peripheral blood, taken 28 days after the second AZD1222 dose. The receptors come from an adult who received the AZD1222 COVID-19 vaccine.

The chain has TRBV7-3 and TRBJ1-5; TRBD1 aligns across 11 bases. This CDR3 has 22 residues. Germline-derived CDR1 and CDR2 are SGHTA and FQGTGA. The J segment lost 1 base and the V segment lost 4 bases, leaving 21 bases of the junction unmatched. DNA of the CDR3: TGTGCCAGCAGCTCAAAAGGACAGGGGGCGCGCCCAACTGAGAAGAGCAATCAGCCCCAGCATTTT. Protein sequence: CASSSKGQGARPTEKSNQPQHF.

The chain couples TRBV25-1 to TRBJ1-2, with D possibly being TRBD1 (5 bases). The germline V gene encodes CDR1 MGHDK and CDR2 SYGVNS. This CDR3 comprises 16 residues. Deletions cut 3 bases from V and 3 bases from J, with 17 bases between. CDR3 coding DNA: TGTGCCAGCAGTGAGGGGACTTCCGGGACGGACTATGGCTACACCTTC. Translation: CASSEGTSGTDYGYTF.

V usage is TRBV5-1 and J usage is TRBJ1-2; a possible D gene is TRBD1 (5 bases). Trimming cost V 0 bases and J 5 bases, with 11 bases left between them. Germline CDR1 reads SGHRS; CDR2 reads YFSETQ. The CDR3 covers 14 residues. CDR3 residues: CASSLGGEGYGYTF. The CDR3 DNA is TGCGCCAGCAGCTTGGGAGGGGAAGGTTATGGCTACACCTTC.

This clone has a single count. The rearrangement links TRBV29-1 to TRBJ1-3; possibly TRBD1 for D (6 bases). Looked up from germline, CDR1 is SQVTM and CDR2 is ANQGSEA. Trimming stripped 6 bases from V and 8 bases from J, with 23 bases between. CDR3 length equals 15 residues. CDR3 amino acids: CSVSTWGGRVDTIYF. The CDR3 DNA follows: TGCAGCGTGAGCACCTGGGGGGGCCGGGTGGACACCATATATTTT.

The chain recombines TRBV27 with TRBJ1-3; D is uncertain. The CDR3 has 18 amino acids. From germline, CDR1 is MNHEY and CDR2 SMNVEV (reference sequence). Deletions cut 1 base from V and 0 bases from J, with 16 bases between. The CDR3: CASSLFGKAGSSGNTIYF. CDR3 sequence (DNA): TGTGCCAGCAGTTTATTCGGTAAGGCGGGTAGCTCTGGAAACACCATATATTTT.

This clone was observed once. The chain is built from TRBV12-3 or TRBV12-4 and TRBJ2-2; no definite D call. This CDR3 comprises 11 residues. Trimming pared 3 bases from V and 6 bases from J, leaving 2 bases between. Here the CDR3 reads CASSFAGELFF. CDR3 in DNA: TGTGCCAGCAGTTTTGCCGGGGAGCTGTTTTTT.

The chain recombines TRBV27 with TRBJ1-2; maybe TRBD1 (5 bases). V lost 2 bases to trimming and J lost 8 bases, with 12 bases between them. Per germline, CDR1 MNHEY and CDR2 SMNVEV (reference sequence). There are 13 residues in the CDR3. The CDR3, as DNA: TGTGCCAGCAGTTTACGACAGACCGGCGGCTACACCTTC. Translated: CASSLRQTGGYTF.

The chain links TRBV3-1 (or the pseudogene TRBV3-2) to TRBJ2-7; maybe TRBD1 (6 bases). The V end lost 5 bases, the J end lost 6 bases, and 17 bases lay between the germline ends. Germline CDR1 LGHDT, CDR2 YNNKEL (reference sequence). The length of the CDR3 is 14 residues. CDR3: CASSDRTVRGEQYF. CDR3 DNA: TGTGCCAGCAGCGACCGGACAGTCAGAGGCGAGCAGTACTTC.

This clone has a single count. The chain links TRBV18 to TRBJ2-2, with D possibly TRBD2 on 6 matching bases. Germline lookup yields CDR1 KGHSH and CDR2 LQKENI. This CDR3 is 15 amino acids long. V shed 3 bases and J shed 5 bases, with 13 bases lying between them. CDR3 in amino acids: CASSPQAGGTGELFF. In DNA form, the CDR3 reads TGTGCCAGCTCACCTCAAGCGGGCGGGACCGGGGAGCTGTTTTTT.

CDR3 loop: CASSEARGQRGAFF. The CDR3 DNA reads TGTGCCAGCAGTGAAGCGCGGGGTCAGCGGGGAGCTTTCTTT. V and J are TRBV6-1 and TRBJ1-1, with unresolved D. CDR1 MNHNS and CDR2 SASEGT come from the germline V gene. V was clipped by 0 bases and J by 10 bases, with 15 bases between them. The CDR3 extends over 14 amino acids.

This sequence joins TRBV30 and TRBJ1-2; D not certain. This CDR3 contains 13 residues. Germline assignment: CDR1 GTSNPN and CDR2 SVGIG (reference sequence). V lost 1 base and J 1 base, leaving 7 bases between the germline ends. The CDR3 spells CAWSASFNYGYTF. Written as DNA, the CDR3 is TGTGCCTGGAGTGCCAGTTTTAACTATGGCTACACCTTC.

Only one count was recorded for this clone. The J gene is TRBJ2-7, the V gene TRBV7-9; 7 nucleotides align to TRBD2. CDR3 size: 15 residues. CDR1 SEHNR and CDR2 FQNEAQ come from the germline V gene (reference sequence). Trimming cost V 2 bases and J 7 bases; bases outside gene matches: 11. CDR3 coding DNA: TGTGCCAGCAGCTTATTCACTAGCGCGTATCCGGAGCAGTACTTC. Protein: CASSLFTSAYPEQYF.

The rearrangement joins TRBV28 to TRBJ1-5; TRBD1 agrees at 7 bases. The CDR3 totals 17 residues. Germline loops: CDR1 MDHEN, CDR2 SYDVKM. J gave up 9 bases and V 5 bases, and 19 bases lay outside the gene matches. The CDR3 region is CASSLRQGSHALAPQHF. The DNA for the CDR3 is TGTGCCAGCAGTCTACGACAGGGTAGCCACGCGTTGGCGCCCCAGCATTTT.

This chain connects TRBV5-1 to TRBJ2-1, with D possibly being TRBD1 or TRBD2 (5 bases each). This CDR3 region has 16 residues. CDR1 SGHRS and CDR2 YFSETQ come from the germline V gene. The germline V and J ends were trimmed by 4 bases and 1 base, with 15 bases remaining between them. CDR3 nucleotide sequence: TGCGCCAGCAGCGTTGGGTGGGGGTCATCCTACAATGAGCAGTTCTTC. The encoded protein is CASSVGWGSSYNEQFF.

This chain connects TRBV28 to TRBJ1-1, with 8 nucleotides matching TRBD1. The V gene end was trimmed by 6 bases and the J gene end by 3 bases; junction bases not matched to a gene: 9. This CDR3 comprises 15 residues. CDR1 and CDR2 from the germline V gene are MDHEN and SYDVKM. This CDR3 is CASRTQGGGYTEAFF. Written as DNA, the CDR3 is TGTGCCAGCAGAACACAGGGGGGAGGATACACTGAAGCTTTCTTT.

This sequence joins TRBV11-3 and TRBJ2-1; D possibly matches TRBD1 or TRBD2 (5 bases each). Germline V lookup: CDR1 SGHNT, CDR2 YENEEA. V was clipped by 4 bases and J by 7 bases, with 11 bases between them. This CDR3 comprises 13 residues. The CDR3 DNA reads TGTGCCAGCAGCTCATCTGAGGGGAATGAGCAGTTCTTC. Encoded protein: CASSSSEGNEQFF. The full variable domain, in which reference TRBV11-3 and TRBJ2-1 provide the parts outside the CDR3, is EAGVVQSPRYKIIEKKQPVAFWCNPISGHNTLYWYLQNLGQGPELLIRYENEEAVDDSQLPKDRFSAERLKGVDSTLKIQPAELGDSAVYLCASSSSEGNEQFFGPGTRLTVL.

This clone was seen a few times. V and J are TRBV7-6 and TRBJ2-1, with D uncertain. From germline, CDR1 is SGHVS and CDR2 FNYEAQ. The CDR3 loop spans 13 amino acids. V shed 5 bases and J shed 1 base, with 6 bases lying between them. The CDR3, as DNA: TGTGCCAGCAGCCCCCAGTCCTACAATGAGCAGTTCTTC. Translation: CASSPQSYNEQFF.

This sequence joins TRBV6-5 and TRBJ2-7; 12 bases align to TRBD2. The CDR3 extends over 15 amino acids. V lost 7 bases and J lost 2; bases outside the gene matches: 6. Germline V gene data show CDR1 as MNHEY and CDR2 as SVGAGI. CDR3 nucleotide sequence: TGTGCCAGCACCACAGGACTAGCGGGAACCTACGAGCAGTACTTC. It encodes CASTTGLAGTYEQYF.

CDR3 loop: CASSQGSSAGELFF. In DNA form, the CDR3 reads TGTGCCAGCAGCCAAGGATCGTCGGCCGGGGAGCTGTTTTTT. This chain uses TRBV3-1 (or the pseudogene TRBV3-2) with TRBJ2-2; D remains ambiguous. V was pared by 1 base and J by 6 bases, with 9 bases between. The germline V gene encodes CDR1 LGHDT and CDR2 YNNKEL (reference sequence). The CDR3 length is 14 residues.

CDR3 amino acids: CASSQDPYTLNDEQGLADTQYF. The CDR3 bases are TGCGCCAGCAGCCAAGATCCCTATACCCTAAACGATGAACAGGGATTGGCAGATACGCAGTATTTT. This rearrangement joins TRBV4-1 to TRBJ2-3; D is perhaps TRBD1 (6 bases). V was pared by 0 bases and J by 4 bases, with 32 bases between. This CDR3 contains 22 residues. Germline V gives CDR1 MGHRA, CDR2 YSYEKL.

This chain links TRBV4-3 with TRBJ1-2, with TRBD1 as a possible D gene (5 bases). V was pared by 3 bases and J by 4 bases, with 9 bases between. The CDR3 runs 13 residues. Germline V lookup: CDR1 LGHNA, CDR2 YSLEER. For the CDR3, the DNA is TGCGCCAGCAGCCAGGACACCGGCTATGGCTACACCTTC. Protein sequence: CASSQDTGYGYTF.

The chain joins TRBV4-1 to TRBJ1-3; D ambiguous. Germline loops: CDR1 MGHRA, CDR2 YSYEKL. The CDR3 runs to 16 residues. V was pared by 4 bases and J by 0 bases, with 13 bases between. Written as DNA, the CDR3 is TGCGCCAGCAGCCCCCTTGGGCGGAACTCTGGAAACACCATATATTTT. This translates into CASSPLGRNSGNTIYF.

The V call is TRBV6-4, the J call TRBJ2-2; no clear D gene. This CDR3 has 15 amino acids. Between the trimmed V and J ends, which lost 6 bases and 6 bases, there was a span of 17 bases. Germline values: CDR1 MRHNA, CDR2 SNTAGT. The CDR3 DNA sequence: TGTGCCAGCAGCTCCCGCGAAGGGAAGCCCGGGGAGCTGTTTTTT. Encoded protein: CASSSREGKPGELFF.

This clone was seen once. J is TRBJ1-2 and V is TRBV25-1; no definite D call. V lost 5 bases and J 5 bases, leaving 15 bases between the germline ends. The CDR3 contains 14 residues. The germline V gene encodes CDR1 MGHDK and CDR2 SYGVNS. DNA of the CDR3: TGTGCCAGCAGTCCTCCCCACAGACCATATGGCTACACCTTC. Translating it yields CASSPPHRPYGYTF.